This T cell receptor (beta chain) was captured in a study of blood T cell repertoires in COVID-19. As for the study in general: Sample material is recorded as cDNA or gDNA derived from T cells, B-cell-depleted T cells, or PBMCs.

The CDR3 covers 16 residues. The V and J ends lost 3 bases and 0 bases respectively, with 15 bases between them. Looked up from germline, CDR1 is SGHTA and CDR2 is FQGNSA. Data came from immunoSEQ multiplex PCR; TCRdb stores just in-frame clones and leaves some out. Of 200,000 or so clones in the sample, less than 90% were seen once. V gene TRBV7-2 combines with J gene TRBJ2-7; D is possibly TRBD1 (6 bases). Input material: peripheral blood. The clonotype originates from a woman in her thirties or forties with acute or convalescent COVID-19. The CDR3 DNA is TGTGCCAGCAGCTTTCCCGGCAGGGGATACTCCTACGAGCAGTACTTC. This sequence encodes CASSFPGRGYSYEQYF. The entire variable domain, with the rest obtained from reference TRBV7-2 and TRBJ2-7, is as follows: GAGVSQSPSNKVTEKGKDVELRCDPISGHTALYWYRQSLGQGLEFLIYFQGNSAPDKSGLPSDRFSAERTGGSVSTLTIQRTQQEDSAVYLCASSFPGRGYSYEQYFGPGTRLTVT.